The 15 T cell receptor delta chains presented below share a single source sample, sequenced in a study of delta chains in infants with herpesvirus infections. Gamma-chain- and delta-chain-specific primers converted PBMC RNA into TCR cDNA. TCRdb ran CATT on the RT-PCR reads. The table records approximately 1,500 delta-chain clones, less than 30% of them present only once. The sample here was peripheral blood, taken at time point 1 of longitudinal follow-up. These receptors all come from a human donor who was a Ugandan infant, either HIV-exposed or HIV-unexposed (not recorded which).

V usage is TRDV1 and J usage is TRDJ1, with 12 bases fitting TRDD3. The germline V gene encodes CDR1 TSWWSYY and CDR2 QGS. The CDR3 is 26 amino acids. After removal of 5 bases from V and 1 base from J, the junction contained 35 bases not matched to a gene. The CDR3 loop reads CALGPPPIAQGLPVRTGGYCTDKLIF. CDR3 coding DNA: TGTGCTCTTGGGCCCCCCCCCATCGCACAGGGTTTGCCAGTCCGTACTGGGGGATACTGCACCGATAAACTCATCTTT.

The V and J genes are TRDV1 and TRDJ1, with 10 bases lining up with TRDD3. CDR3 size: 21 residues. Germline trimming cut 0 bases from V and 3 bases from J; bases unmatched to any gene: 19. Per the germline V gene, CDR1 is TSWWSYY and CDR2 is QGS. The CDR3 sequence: CALGELVGRYVPWGIPDKLIF. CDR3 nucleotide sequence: TGTGCTCTTGGGGAACTAGTAGGTCGGTACGTCCCTTGGGGGATACCCGATAAACTCATCTTT.

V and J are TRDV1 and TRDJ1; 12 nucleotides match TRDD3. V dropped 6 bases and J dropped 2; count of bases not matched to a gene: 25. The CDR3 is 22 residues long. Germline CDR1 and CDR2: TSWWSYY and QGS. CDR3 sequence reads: CALGTPYLTGWGIREGTDKLIF. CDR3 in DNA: TGTGCTCTTGGAACCCCCTACCTAACTGGCTGGGGGATACGCGAGGGGACCGATAAACTCATCTTT.

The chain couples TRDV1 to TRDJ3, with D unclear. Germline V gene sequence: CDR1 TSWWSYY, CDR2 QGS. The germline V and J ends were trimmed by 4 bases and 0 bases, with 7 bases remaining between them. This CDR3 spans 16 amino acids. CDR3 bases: TGTGCTCTTGGGGTCACAGACTCCTGGGACACCCGACAGATGTTTTTC. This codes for CALGVTDSWDTRQMFF.

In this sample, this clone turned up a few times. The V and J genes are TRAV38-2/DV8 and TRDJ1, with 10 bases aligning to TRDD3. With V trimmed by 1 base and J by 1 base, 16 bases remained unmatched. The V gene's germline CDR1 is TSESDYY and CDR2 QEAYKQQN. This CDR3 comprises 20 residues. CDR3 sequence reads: CAYRSPSSALGDRGTDKLIF. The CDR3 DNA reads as TGTGCTTATAGGAGCCCTTCCTCAGCCCTGGGGGATAGGGGCACCGATAAACTCATCTTT.

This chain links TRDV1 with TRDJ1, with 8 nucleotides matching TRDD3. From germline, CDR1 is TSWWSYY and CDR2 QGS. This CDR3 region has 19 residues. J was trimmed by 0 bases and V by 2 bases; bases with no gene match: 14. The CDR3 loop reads CALGEIVCTGGLNTDKLIF. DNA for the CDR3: TGTGCTCTTGGGGAAATAGTCTGTACTGGGGGGCTCAACACCGATAAACTCATCTTT.

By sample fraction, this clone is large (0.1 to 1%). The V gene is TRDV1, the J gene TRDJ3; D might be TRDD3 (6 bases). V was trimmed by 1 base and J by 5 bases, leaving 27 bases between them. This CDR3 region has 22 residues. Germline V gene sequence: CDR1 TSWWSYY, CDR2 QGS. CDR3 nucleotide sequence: TGTGCTCTTGGGGAACGACCGTTCCCTGGGGCCATAAACGGCCGGGACACCCGACAGATGTTTTTC. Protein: CALGERPFPGAINGRDTRQMFF.

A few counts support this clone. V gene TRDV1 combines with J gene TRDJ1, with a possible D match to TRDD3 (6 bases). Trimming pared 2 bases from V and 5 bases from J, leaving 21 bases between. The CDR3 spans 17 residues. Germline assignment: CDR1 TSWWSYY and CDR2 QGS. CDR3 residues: CALGEFAGGRGLDKLIF. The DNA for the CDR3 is TGTGCTCTTGGGGAATTTGCCGGGGGACGCGGGCTTGATAAACTCATCTTT.

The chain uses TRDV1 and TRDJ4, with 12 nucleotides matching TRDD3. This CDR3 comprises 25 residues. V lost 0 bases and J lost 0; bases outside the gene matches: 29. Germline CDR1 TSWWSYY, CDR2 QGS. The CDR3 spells CALGELPSLLPSRLGDTDRARPLIF. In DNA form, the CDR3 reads TGTGCTCTTGGGGAACTCCCCTCCCTCCTCCCATCAAGACTGGGGGATACAGATAGGGCCAGACCCCTGATCTTT.

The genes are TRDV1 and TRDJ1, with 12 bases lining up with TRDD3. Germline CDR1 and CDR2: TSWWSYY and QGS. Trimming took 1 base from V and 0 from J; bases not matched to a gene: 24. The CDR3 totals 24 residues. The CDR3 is CALGEPRFLGLGDTKNSYTDKLIF. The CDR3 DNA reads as TGTGCTCTTGGGGAACCTCGGTTCCTGGGACTGGGGGATACTAAGAATTCGTACACCGATAAACTCATCTTT.

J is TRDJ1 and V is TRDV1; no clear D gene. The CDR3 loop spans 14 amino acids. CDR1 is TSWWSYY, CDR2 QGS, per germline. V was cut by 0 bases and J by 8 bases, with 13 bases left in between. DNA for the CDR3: TGTGCTCTTGGGGAACTAGGCCTCGCCCCAAAACTCATCTTT. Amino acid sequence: CALGELGLAPKLIF.

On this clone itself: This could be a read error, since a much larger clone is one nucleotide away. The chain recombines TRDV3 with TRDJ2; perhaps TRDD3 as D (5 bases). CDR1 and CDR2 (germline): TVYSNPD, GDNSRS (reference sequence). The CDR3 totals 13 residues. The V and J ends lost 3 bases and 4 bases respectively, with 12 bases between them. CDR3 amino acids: CALGVLTTAQLFF. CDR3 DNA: TGTGCCTTGGGGGTTCTGACGACAGCACAACTCTTCTTT.

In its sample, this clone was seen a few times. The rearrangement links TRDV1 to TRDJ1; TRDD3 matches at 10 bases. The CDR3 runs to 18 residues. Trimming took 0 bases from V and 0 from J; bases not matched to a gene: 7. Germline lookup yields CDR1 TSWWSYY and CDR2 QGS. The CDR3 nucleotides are TGTGCTCTTGGGGAACTAAGGGGGATACGCTCTCACACCGATAAACTCATCTTT. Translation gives CALGELRGIRSHTDKLIF.

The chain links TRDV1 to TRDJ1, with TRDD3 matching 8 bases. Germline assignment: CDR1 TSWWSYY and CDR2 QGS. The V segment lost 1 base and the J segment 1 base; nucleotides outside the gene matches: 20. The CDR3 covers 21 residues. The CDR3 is CALGERPLRGDIVGLTDKLIF. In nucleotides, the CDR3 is TGTGCTCTTGGGGAACGTCCTCTGAGGGGGGATATTGTGGGCCTCACCGATAAACTCATCTTT.

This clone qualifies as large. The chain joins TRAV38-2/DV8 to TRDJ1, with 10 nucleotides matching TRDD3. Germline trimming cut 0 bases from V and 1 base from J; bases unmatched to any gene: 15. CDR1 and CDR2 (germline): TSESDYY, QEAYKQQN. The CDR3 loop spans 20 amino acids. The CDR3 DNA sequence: TGTGCTTATAGGAGCGCGGGGTACCTCGGGGGGATACGGATCACCGATAAACTCATCTTT. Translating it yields CAYRSAGYLGGIRITDKLIF.